What follows are 22 T cell receptor beta chains derived from one specimen sequenced in a study of cytomegalovirus exposure and HLA in healthy donors. Clones were read by immunoSEQ multiplex PCR, and TCRdb kept only the in-frame ones, dropping some. Of approximately 110,000 clones in the sample, approximately 91% were seen once. The source material was PBMCs. Receptors were obtained from a woman aged 18-30 years in good health and CMV-seronegative.

The CDR3 nucleotides read TGTGCCAGCTCACCCGGGACAGGGGACAATGAGCAGTTCTTC. This codes for CASSPGTGDNEQFF. The chain employs TRBV18 and TRBJ2-1, with 10 bases fitting TRBD1. CDR1 is KGHSH, CDR2 LQKENI, per germline. Trimming at V came to 3 bases and at J to 5 bases, leaving 1 base not matched to a gene. The CDR3 runs to 14 residues.

This clone was recorded a few times. The rearrangement uses TRBV5-6 and TRBJ2-2; D uncertain. CDR1 and CDR2 (germline): SGHDT, YYEEEE. The ends were cut back, 0 bases at V and 4 bases at J, with 10 bases in the middle. This CDR3 is built from 15 residues. CDR3 sequence reads: CASSLATVGTGELFF. CDR3 in DNA: TGTGCCAGCAGCTTGGCTACAGTTGGCACCGGGGAGCTGTTTTTT.

This rearrangement joins TRBV15 to TRBJ2-1; D might be TRBD2 (7 bases). Germline CDR1 LNHNV, CDR2 YYDKDF (reference sequence). The CDR3 consists of 17 residues. V was pared by 5 bases and J by 8 bases, with 25 bases between. The CDR3, as DNA: TGTGCCACCAGCCGCTGGGCGGGAGAAGGAGAGGGGGATGAGCAGTTCTTC. This sequence encodes CATSRWAGEGEGDEQFF.

The chain recombines TRBV28 with TRBJ1-1; D gene ambiguous. V lost 6 bases and J lost 1, with 15 bases in between. Per germline, CDR1 MDHEN and CDR2 SYDVKM. This CDR3 comprises 15 residues. This CDR3 reads CASRSRRGANTEAFF. In DNA, the CDR3 is TGTGCCAGCAGATCACGCCGGGGAGCGAACACTGAAGCTTTCTTT.

A remark on this clone: The germline gene is not matched at one end of the junction; a read error may be the cause. V is TRBV27 and J is TRBJ1-2; 9 positions match TRBD1. The CDR3 is made up of 18 amino acids. The germline gives CDR1 MNHEY, CDR2 SMNVEV (reference sequence). The chain's CDR3 is CASSLSPGTGPINYGYTF. For the CDR3, the DNA is TGTGCCAGCAGTCTATCCCCCGGGACAGGGCCGATTAACTATGGCTACACCTTC.

This chain uses TRBV4-1 with TRBJ2-5, with 7 bases that match TRBD2. CDR1 is MGHRA and CDR2 is YSYEKL in the germline V gene. This CDR3 region has 14 residues. V gave up 2 bases and J gave up 5 bases; unmatched junction bases: 5. CDR3 region: CASSQLWGGETQYF. The CDR3, as DNA: TGCGCCAGCAGCCAACTATGGGGGGGTGAGACCCAGTACTTC.

This chain joins TRBV25-1 and TRBJ1-4; tentatively, D is TRBD1 (5 bases). From germline, CDR1 is MGHDK and CDR2 SYGVNS. V was cut by 8 bases and J by 5 bases, with 15 bases left in between. The CDR3 consists of 14 residues. CDR3 sequence (DNA): TGTGCCAGCGGACCGGGACGGGGGAATGAAAAACTGTTTTTT. It is translated as CASGPGRGNEKLFF.

The chain carries TRBV20-1 and TRBJ1-2; D ambiguous. V dropped 3 bases and J dropped 4 bases, with 6 bases sitting between them. This CDR3 has 11 amino acids. Germline values: CDR1 DFQATT, CDR2 SNEGSKA (reference sequence). CDR3 sequence reads: CSARSAYGYTF. The CDR3 bases are TGCAGTGCTAGGAGTGCCTATGGCTACACCTTC.

This clone was picked up one time. The chain has TRBV4-1 and TRBJ2-7; tentatively, D is TRBD1 (6 bases). Trimming cost V 2 bases and J 3 bases, with 14 bases left between them. There are 15 residues in the CDR3. Germline CDR1 MGHRA, CDR2 YSYEKL. CDR3 bases: TGCGCCAGCAGCCAACCCAGGGGCGAGTTCTACGAGCAGTACTTC. It encodes CASSQPRGEFYEQYF.

The chain is built from TRBV7-2 and TRBJ1-1, with 7 bases aligning to TRBD1. CDR1 SGHTA and CDR2 FQGNSA come from the germline V gene. The CDR3 is made up of 12 amino acids. J was trimmed by 10 bases and V by 4 bases; bases with no gene match: 6. The CDR3: CASSSPGGTAFF. DNA of the CDR3: TGTGCCAGCAGCTCTCCAGGGGGGACAGCTTTCTTT.

This chain joins TRBV6-1 and TRBJ1-2; no clear D gene. The CDR3 totals 16 residues. Trimming cost V 2 bases and J 2 bases, with 15 bases left between them. Germline V CDR1 and CDR2: MNHNS, SASEGT. CDR3 bases: TGTGCCAGCAGTGAATTGGGAGCAACCCGAAACTATGGCTACACCTTC. Its protein product is CASSELGATRNYGYTF.

The rearrangement links TRBV30 to TRBJ1-1; D unclear. The V gene lost 2 bases and the J gene lost 3 bases, with 10 bases spanning the gap. Per germline, CDR1 GTSNPN and CDR2 SVGIG (reference sequence). The CDR3 has 13 residues. The CDR3 reads CAWSLEGDTEAFF. CDR3 nucleotides: TGTGCCTGGAGTCTGGAGGGTGACACTGAAGCTTTCTTT.

This clone was detected once. This chain joins TRBV7-2 and TRBJ1-2; 9 bases match TRBD1. CDR3 length equals 14 residues. From germline, CDR1 is SGHTA and CDR2 FQGNSA. V lost 3 bases and J lost 3; bases outside the gene matches: 2. As DNA, the CDR3 is TGTGCCAGCAGCTTCGACAGGGGGTACTATGGCTACACCTTC. Protein sequence: CASSFDRGYYGYTF.

This clone has only a few counts. This chain joins TRBV28 and TRBJ2-3; tentatively, D is TRBD1 (5 bases). Germline V gene lookup returns CDR1 MDHEN and CDR2 SYDVKM. The CDR3 consists of 16 residues. Deletions cut 5 bases from V and 3 bases from J, with 18 bases between. CDR3 bases: TGTGCCAGCAGTCCCAGACAGACAGCCATGACAGATACGCAGTATTTT. This sequence encodes CASSPRQTAMTDTQYF.

The genes are TRBV28 and TRBJ2-7; D unclear. CDR1 and CDR2 (germline): MDHEN, SYDVKM. V was shortened by 3 bases and J by 0 bases, with 12 bases between the two germline ends. This CDR3 is built from 15 residues. In DNA form, the CDR3 reads TGTGCCAGCAGTTTGGAGAGCCCTAGCTCCTACGAGCAGTACTTC. As protein: CASSLESPSSYEQYF.

This clone was counted between two and nine times. This chain links TRBV6-5 with TRBJ1-2; D is ambiguous. The CDR3 contains 13 residues. The germline V and J ends were trimmed by 4 bases and 7 bases, with 13 bases remaining between them. Germline V gives CDR1 MNHEY, CDR2 SVGAGI. The CDR3, as DNA: TGTGCCAGCAGTTCGGGTGGAGGGTCTGGCTACACCTTC. Protein product: CASSSGGGSGYTF.

This clone appeared a few times. The chain combines TRBV5-1 with TRBJ2-2; 8 positions agree with TRBD1. The CDR3 loop spans 15 amino acids. Germline CDR1 is SGHRS and CDR2 is YFSETQ. V was clipped by 4 bases and J by 5 bases; unmatched bases: 7. The CDR3 coding sequence is TGCGCCAGCAGCCCCAGGACAGGGTGGACCGGGGAGCTGTTTTTT. Its protein is CASSPRTGWTGELFF.

The chain couples TRBV5-1 to TRBJ2-2; 14 bases match TRBD2. V dropped 5 bases and J dropped 7; count of bases not matched to a gene: 7. The germline gives CDR1 SGHRS, CDR2 YFSETQ. CDR3 length: 16 residues. The CDR3 DNA is TGCGCCAGCAGGTCCGGGACTAGCGGGAGTAACGGGGAGCTGTTTTTT. As protein: CASRSGTSGSNGELFF.

V is TRBV21-1 and J is TRBJ2-7; TRBD2, the table's D call, lacks a check against the DNA. TRBV21-1 is classified as a pseudogene. The CDR3 runs to 18 residues. CDR3 nucleotide sequence: TGTGCCAGCAGCGCTACTCCCAAAGAAGCGGGAGTATGGTACGAGCAGTACTTC. It codes for CASSATPKEAGVWYEQYF.

Written as DNA, the CDR3 is TGTGCCAGCAGCTACTACACCGGGACAGGGGATACGCAGTATTTT. Translated: CASSYYTGTGDTQYF. The gene calls are TRBV7-3 and TRBJ2-3; 9 nucleotides line up with TRBD1. This CDR3 is built from 15 residues. V lost 4 bases, J lost 6 bases, and 8 bases stayed unmatched. Germline loops: CDR1 SGHTA, CDR2 FQGTGA.

For the CDR3, the DNA is TGTGCCAGCAGGGCCCGGGACACCCCCTACGAGCAGTACTTC. Protein: CASRARDTPYEQYF. This sequence joins TRBV2 and TRBJ2-7; D perhaps matches TRBD1 (6 bases). Germline CDR1 reads SNHLY; CDR2 reads FYNNEI. This CDR3 has 14 residues. Trimming removed 6 bases at V and 2 bases at J, with 14 bases between.

This clone occurred once. The rearrangement uses TRBV5-1 and TRBJ1-2; 8 positions match TRBD1. The CDR3 has 15 residues. The V segment lost 1 base and the J segment 5 bases; nucleotides outside the gene matches: 7. Germline V lookup: CDR1 SGHRS, CDR2 YFSETQ. CDR3 protein: CASSLPGTGLYGYTF. Here the CDR3 DNA reads TGCGCCAGCAGCTTGCCCGGGACAGGTTTATATGGCTACACCTTC.